Listed here are 18 T cell receptor beta chains from one sample, sequenced in a study of T cell responses to AZD1222 COVID-19 vaccine. Only in-frame clones appear in the TCRdb table, and some are missing; sequencing was by immunoSEQ multiplex PCR. This sample yields roughly 260,000 clones, of which about 92% are seen a single time; 0.55% belongs to the top ten. Here the sequenced sample was peripheral blood, taken on day 0 of AZD1222 vaccination. The origin of the receptors is an adult in good health.

In regard to this clone: The germline gene is not matched at one end of the junction; a read error may be the cause. The chain employs TRBV11-2 and TRBJ1-1, with TRBD1 as a possible D gene (6 bases). The CDR3 totals 15 residues. CDR1 SGHAT and CDR2 FQNNGV come from the germline V gene. CDR3 amino acids: CASSVDRGGWTEAFF. The CDR3 DNA reads TGTGCCAGCAGCGTAGATAGGGGGGGCTGGACTGAAGCTTTCTTT.

A few counts support this clone. V and J are TRBV28 and TRBJ2-7, with TRBD1 matching 11 bases. The CDR3 totals 13 residues. Per germline, CDR1 MDHEN and CDR2 SYDVKM. V gave up 4 bases and J gave up 7 bases; unmatched junction bases: 3. CDR3 sequence: CASSSDRGREQYF. CDR3 coding DNA: TGTGCCAGCAGTTCGGACAGGGGGCGGGAGCAGTACTTC.

About this clone: At the DNA level, this CDR3 is encoded by other sequences in the same sample as well. The V gene is TRBV5-1, the J gene TRBJ2-1, with D uncertain. Germline values: CDR1 SGHRS, CDR2 YFSETQ. The CDR3 runs 13 residues. V lost 1 base and J lost 7, with 9 bases in between. CDR3 in DNA: TGCGCCAGCAGCTTGACCGGACCTAATGAGCAGTTCTTC. The encoded protein is CASSLTGPNEQFF.

V is TRBV5-4 and J is TRBJ1-1, with a weak D call TRBD1 (5 bases). The ends were cut back, 4 bases at V and 1 base at J, with 11 bases in the middle. CDR3 size: 14 residues. Germline values: CDR1 SGHNT, CDR2 YYREEE (reference sequence). DNA for the CDR3: TGTGCCAGCAGCGCCCCGGGACGGAACACTGAAGCTTTCTTT. Amino acids: CASSAPGRNTEAFF.

This chain uses TRBV7-9 with TRBJ1-5; D is undetermined. V dropped 5 bases and J dropped 5 bases, with 13 bases sitting between them. The CDR3 covers 14 residues. Per germline, CDR1 SEHNR and CDR2 FQNEAQ (reference sequence). CDR3 sequence reads: CASSQHGTDQPQHF. As DNA, the CDR3 is TGTGCCAGCAGCCAGCACGGAACGGATCAGCCCCAGCATTTT.

The chain uses TRBV24-1 and TRBJ2-1, with 8 bases matching TRBD1. The CDR3 contains 17 residues. Germline assignment: CDR1 KGHDR and CDR2 SFDVKD. The junction had 10 bases not matched to a gene; V was cut back by 5 bases and J by 2 bases. The CDR3 here is CATSAVPGGAPYNEQFF. The CDR3 DNA follows: TGTGCCACCAGTGCCGTTCCAGGGGGCGCCCCCTACAATGAGCAGTTCTTC.

The chain is built from TRBV30 and TRBJ1-3, with D possibly being TRBD1 (6 bases). The CDR3 extends over 15 amino acids. V lost 0 bases to trimming and J lost 8 bases, with 17 bases between them. In germline, CDR1 is GTSNPN, CDR2 SVGIG (reference sequence). CDR3 amino acids: CAWSVLGGAGDTIYF. Here the CDR3 DNA reads TGTGCCTGGAGTGTACTAGGGGGGGCTGGGGACACCATATATTTT.

Only one count was recorded for this clone. The chain links TRBV27 to TRBJ2-3, with 11 positions matching TRBD2. The germline gives CDR1 MNHEY, CDR2 SMNVEV (reference sequence). V shed 6 bases, J shed 2 bases, and the junction held 7 bases outside the gene matches. The CDR3 runs to 16 residues. The CDR3 loop is CASRSGTSGLTDTQYF. DNA for the CDR3: TGTGCCAGCAGGTCCGGGACTAGCGGTCTCACAGATACGCAGTATTTT.

This chain connects TRBV5-1 to TRBJ1-6, with unresolved D. The V gene's germline CDR1 is SGHRS and CDR2 YFSETQ. CDR3 length equals 15 residues. V lost 0 bases and J lost 9, with 13 bases in between. CDR3 DNA sequence: TGCGCCAGCAGCTTGGCACGGGATCCCGGTTCACCCCTCCACTTT. Protein sequence: CASSLARDPGSPLHF.

The V and J genes are TRBV28 and TRBJ2-7; D remains ambiguous. The germline V and J ends were trimmed by 3 bases and 6 bases, with 9 bases remaining between them. Germline-derived CDR1 and CDR2 are MDHEN and SYDVKM. CDR3 length: 12 residues. The CDR3, as DNA: TGTGCCAGCAGTTTGTTGATGAGCGAGCAGTACTTC. This encodes CASSLLMSEQYF.

The chain employs TRBV28 and TRBJ2-7; tentatively, D is TRBD2 (5 bases). The CDR3 is 13 residues long. The V gene's germline CDR1 is MDHEN and CDR2 SYDVKM. V was cut by 5 bases and J by 2 bases, with 10 bases left in between. The CDR3 nucleotides are TGTGCCAGCAGTCGGACTGGTCCCTACGAGCAGTACTTC. Protein product: CASSRTGPYEQYF.

V gene TRBV6-2 or TRBV6-3 combines with J gene TRBJ2-1, with D unclear. The CDR3 sequence is 14 residues long. CDR1 MNHEY and CDR2 SVGEGT come from the germline V gene. V lost 6 bases to trimming and J lost 3 bases, with 12 bases between them. CDR3 protein: CASSSRALYNEQFF. For the CDR3, the DNA is TGTGCCAGCAGCAGTAGGGCTCTCTACAATGAGCAGTTCTTC.

With respect to this clone: Other DNA sequences within the sample encode an identical CDR3. CDR3 region: CASSYRQGGTEAFF. For the CDR3, the DNA is TGTGCCAGCAGTTACCGACAGGGTGGAACTGAAGCTTTCTTT. The chain links TRBV6-5 to TRBJ1-1; 7 bases are a match to TRBD1. The ends lost 2 bases at V and 5 bases at J; junction bases unmatched: 5. The CDR3 contains 14 residues. Germline assignment: CDR1 MNHEY and CDR2 SVGAGI.

The chain joins TRBV7-2 to TRBJ2-7; TRBD2 agrees at 9 bases. Per the germline V gene, CDR1 is SGHTA and CDR2 is FQGNSA. Germline trimming cut 1 base from V and 5 bases from J; bases unmatched to any gene: 12. The CDR3 contains 17 residues. The CDR3 reads CASSLVVAGGVYNEQYF. The CDR3 DNA reads as TGTGCCAGCAGCTTAGTAGTCGCGGGAGGGGTTTACAACGAGCAGTACTTC.

This chain joins TRBV19 and TRBJ2-3; tentative D call: TRBD1 (5 bases). V lost 5 bases and J lost 2, with 11 bases in between. Germline CDR1 reads LNHDA; CDR2 reads SQIVND (reference sequence). The CDR3 has 14 amino acids. CDR3 sequence: CASSEDRFTDTQYF. The DNA for the CDR3 is TGTGCCAGTAGTGAAGACAGATTCACAGATACGCAGTATTTT.

The J gene is TRBJ2-1, the V gene TRBV4-1; D gene ambiguous. Germline CDR1 is MGHRA and CDR2 is YSYEKL. CDR3 length: 14 residues. Between the trimmed V and J ends, which lost 4 bases and 2 bases, there was a span of 9 bases. The CDR3 DNA follows: TGCGCCAGCAGCCCCGCACGTACCTACAATGAGCAGTTCTTC. Translating gives CASSPARTYNEQFF.

The chain combines TRBV28 with TRBJ1-5; the match to TRBD1 covers 7 bases. V shed 6 bases, J shed 4 bases, and the junction held 12 bases outside the gene matches. CDR3 length: 16 amino acids. The germline CDR1 and CDR2 sequences are MDHEN and SYDVKM. The CDR3 DNA reads as TGTGCCAGCAGCCCACAGGGGATGGGACTTAATCAGCCCCAGCATTTT. The encoded protein is CASSPQGMGLNQPQHF. Full variable domain (missing parts from reference TRBV28 and TRBJ1-5): DVKVTQSSRYLVKRTGEKVFLECVQDMDHENMFWYRQDPGLGLRLIYFSYDVKMKEKGDIPEGYSVSREKKERFSLILESASTNQTSMYLCASSPQGMGLNQPQHFGDGTRLSIL.

The V and J genes are TRBV29-1 and TRBJ2-7; D may be TRBD2 (6 bases). The CDR3 is 13 amino acids. V shed 5 bases and J shed 6 bases, with 17 bases lying between them. The germline V gene encodes CDR1 SQVTM and CDR2 ANQGSEA. The CDR3 is CSVQHGGSPEQYF. The DNA of the CDR3 is TGCAGCGTTCAACATGGAGGGTCTCCCGAGCAGTACTTC.